This T cell receptor beta chain was found in a study of neurological immune-mediated disorders. General study findings and limits: Expansion of TCR clones was greatest in HTLV-1-associated myelopathy and smallest in multiple sclerosis, where it fell below that of healthy controls.

Described time point: technical triplicate 1. Libraries from sorted cells used about a million T cells (CD4+ or CD8+). The cDNA was synthesized by 5'RACE incorporating 10-nucleotide random UMIs. The authors obtained over 180 million TCR-beta sequences from 15-18 subjects per sequencing run. TCRdb reprocessed the 5' RACE reads with MiXCR, giving one entry per CDR3 protein. The table includes more than 20,000 distinct CDR3 sequences, less than 15% detected once. This clonotype occurred many times. Its target is not known. Germline CDR1 is SQVTM and CDR2 is ANQGSEA. This CDR3 comprises 13 residues. Trimming shortened V by 1 base and J by 2 bases, and 8 bases separated the two germline ends.

The chain combines TRBV29-1 with TRBJ2-5; D is unresolved. This clonotype was sampled from a female donor with HTLV-1-associated myelopathy (HAM/TSP). The specimen sequenced was CD4+ T cells from blood. DNA of the CDR3: TGCAGCGTTGAAGCGGCACTACAAGAGACCCAGTACTTC. Amino acid sequence: CSVEAALQETQYF.